The 23 T cell receptor beta chains listed next were all sequenced from one sample in a study of OX40 agonist ivuxolimab in advanced cancers. Sequenced by immunoSEQ multiplex PCR; TCRdb stores in-frame clones only, minus some. The sample records 35,000 to 45,000 clones, under 90% being singletons. The sequencing here drew on CD4+ or CD8+ T cells sorted from blood, taken in a trial of the OX40 agonist ivuxolimab. The receptor set was obtained from an adult with an advanced solid tumor such as melanoma, head and neck, liver or kidney cancer.

This chain joins TRBV7-2 and TRBJ2-3; D is ambiguous. The germline V gene has CDR1 SGHTA and CDR2 FQGNSA. The CDR3 extends over 14 amino acids. V was trimmed by 5 bases and J by 3 bases, leaving 12 bases between them. The CDR3 DNA follows: TGTGCCAGCAGCCTCGCCGGGCTTACAGATACGCAGTATTTT. Translation: CASSLAGLTDTQYF.

The chain combines TRBV7-2 with TRBJ2-1; TRBD2 matches at 8 bases. The V gene end was trimmed by 2 bases and the J gene end by 10 bases; junction bases not matched to a gene: 10. This CDR3 is built from 15 residues. Germline CDR1 reads SGHTA; CDR2 reads FQGNSA. The CDR3 sequence: CASSLLSGGAGEQFF. The CDR3 DNA reads as TGTGCCAGCAGCTTATTGAGCGGGGGCGCGGGGGAGCAGTTCTTC.

The gene calls are TRBV10-3 and TRBJ2-2; TRBD1 agrees at 7 bases. V lost 6 bases to trimming and J lost 3 bases; unmatched junction nucleotides: 10. The length of the CDR3 is 16 residues. Germline CDR1 ENHRY, CDR2 SYGVKD. The CDR3 is CAIRPDLDRHTGELFF. As DNA, the CDR3 is TGTGCCATCAGACCCGACCTGGACAGGCACACCGGGGAGCTGTTTTTT.

The chain links TRBV10-3 to TRBJ2-1; TRBD2 agrees at 7 bases. The CDR3 consists of 14 residues. Germline values: CDR1 ENHRY, CDR2 SYGVKD. The junction had 10 bases not matched to a gene; V was cut back by 8 bases and J by 6 bases. CDR3 in DNA: TGTGCCATCGTGGGATCGAGGACTAGCAATGAGCAGTTCTTC. Translated: CAIVGSRTSNEQFF.

This clone was found once. This chain uses TRBV7-2 with TRBJ2-1; D is possibly TRBD1 (6 bases). V lost 5 bases to trimming and J lost 6 bases, with 8 bases between them. In germline, CDR1 is SGHTA, CDR2 FQGNSA. The CDR3 extends over 12 amino acids. CDR3 in amino acids: CASSQGFNEQFF. CDR3 nucleotide sequence: TGTGCCAGCAGCCAGGGGTTCAATGAGCAGTTCTTC.

The gene calls are TRBV18 and TRBJ2-1; D might be TRBD1 (6 bases). Germline-derived CDR1 and CDR2 are KGHSH and LQKENI. The length of the CDR3 is 16 residues. Trimming shortened V by 2 bases and J by 8 bases, and 19 bases separated the two germline ends. The CDR3 nucleotides are TGTGCCAGCTCACCATATTCTTGGGGGCTCGGGGATGAGCAGTTCTTC. This sequence encodes CASSPYSWGLGDEQFF.

The chain is built from TRBV5-3 and TRBJ1-2; no firm D call. TRBV5-3 qualifies as an ORF whose function is uncertain. The CDR3 is made up of 13 amino acids. Trimming removed 4 bases from V and 1 base from J, with 8 bases in between. DNA of the CDR3: TGTGCCAGAAGCGCGGAGGGTAACTATGGCTACACCTTC. It yields the protein CARSAEGNYGYTF.

The rearrangement joins TRBV7-2 to TRBJ2-1, with 12 nucleotides matching TRBD2. The V segment lost 5 bases and the J segment 6 bases; nucleotides outside the gene matches: 8. The CDR3 is 16 residues long. Germline V gene sequence: CDR1 SGHTA, CDR2 FQGNSA. The CDR3 sequence: CASSLWTSGVFNEQFF. The CDR3, as DNA: TGTGCCAGCAGCCTGTGGACTAGCGGGGTTTTCAATGAGCAGTTCTTC.

V usage is TRBV6-6 and J usage is TRBJ2-7; 10 positions agree with TRBD1. Germline CDR1 reads MNHNY; CDR2 reads SVGAGI (reference sequence). V lost 6 bases and J lost 4; bases outside the gene matches: 3. The CDR3 totals 13 residues. The CDR3 DNA reads as TGTGCCAGCAGAGACAGGGGGCGGTACGAGCAGTACTTC. It specifies CASRDRGRYEQYF.

This clone was counted between two and nine times. The chain joins TRBV6-1 to TRBJ2-1; TRBD2 matches at 12 bases. Germline CDR1 and CDR2: MNHNS and SASEGT. The length of the CDR3 is 17 residues. The junction had 6 bases not matched to a gene; V was cut back by 3 bases and J by 3 bases. The CDR3 DNA sequence: TGTGCCAGCAGTGATTTCACTAGCGGGAGGAACTACAATGAGCAGTTCTTC. Its protein product is CASSDFTSGRNYNEQFF.

The chain carries TRBV28 and TRBJ1-1; D is perhaps TRBD1 (6 bases). Trimming took off 2 bases at V and 6 bases at J, with 13 bases between the two ends. Germline V CDR1 and CDR2: MDHEN, SYDVKM. The CDR3 length is 14 residues. As DNA, the CDR3 is TGTGCCAGCAGTTTAGGGGGGGGCAAGCCTGAAGCTTTCTTT. Protein sequence: CASSLGGGKPEAFF.

CDR3: CASSPRDRATEAFF. DNA of the CDR3: TGTGCCAGCAGCCCCAGGGACAGGGCAACTGAAGCTTTCTTT. This rearrangement joins TRBV7-9 to TRBJ1-1, with 9 bases aligning to TRBD1. The CDR3 contains 14 residues. J lost 5 bases, V lost 5 bases, and 6 bases had no gene match. Germline V gene lookup returns CDR1 SEHNR and CDR2 FQNEAQ (reference sequence).

This clone was seen a handful of times. V and J are TRBV18 and TRBJ2-7; 9 nucleotides line up with TRBD1. V was pared by 6 bases and J by 3 bases, with 6 bases of the junction left unmatched. Germline V CDR1 and CDR2: KGHSH, LQKENI. The CDR3 is 14 residues long. The CDR3 DNA reads as TGTGCCAGCTCTTCCGGGACAGGGTACTACGAGCAGTACTTC. Translation: CASSSGTGYYEQYF.

The chain carries TRBV5-5 and TRBJ2-7; the match to TRBD1 covers 9 bases. V lost 4 bases to trimming and J lost 3 bases; unmatched junction nucleotides: 5. The germline CDR1 and CDR2 sequences are SGHKS and YYEKEE (reference sequence). The CDR3 has 14 amino acids. CDR3 amino acids: CASSVGQGNYEQYF. The CDR3 DNA sequence: TGTGCCAGCAGCGTCGGACAGGGGAACTACGAGCAGTACTTC. Filled out from reference TRBV5-5 and TRBJ2-7, the complete variable domain reads DAGVTQSPTHLIKTRGQQVTLRCSPISGHKSVSWYQQVLGQGPQFIFQYYEKEERGRGNFPDRFSARQFPNYSSELNVNALLLGDSALYLCASSVGQGNYEQYFGPGTRLTVT.

The rearrangement uses TRBV27 and TRBJ2-2; D is ambiguous. The CDR3 extends over 12 amino acids. The V end was cut by 5 bases, the J end by 7 bases, with 8 bases between. Germline V gene data show CDR1 as MNHEY and CDR2 as SMNVEV (reference sequence). CDR3 sequence (DNA): TGTGCCAGCAGTCCCTCATACGGGGAGCTGTTTTTT. The encoded protein is CASSPSYGELFF.

The chain couples TRBV7-9 to TRBJ1-2; D is possibly TRBD1 (5 bases). Germline values: CDR1 SEHNR, CDR2 FQNEAQ (reference sequence). Between the trimmed V and J ends, which lost 5 bases and 4 bases, there was a span of 14 bases. The CDR3 runs 14 residues. The CDR3 DNA reads TGTGCCAGCAGCGAAAGGGAGGGGAGCTATGGCTACACCTTC. As protein: CASSEREGSYGYTF.

This chain connects TRBV9 to TRBJ2-7; TRBD2 matches at 8 bases. The V segment lost 3 bases and the J segment 3 bases; nucleotides outside the gene matches: 5. Germline-derived CDR1 and CDR2 are SGDLS and YYNGEE. This CDR3 region has 14 residues. CDR3 in DNA: TGTGCCAGCAGCGCGGGGGGGGACTACTACGAGCAGTACTTC. Translating gives CASSAGGDYYEQYF.

V usage is TRBV7-2 and J usage is TRBJ2-2; 9 bases are shared with TRBD1. This CDR3 region has 16 residues. V gave up 1 base and J gave up 5 bases; unmatched junction bases: 5. Germline assignment: CDR1 SGHTA and CDR2 FQGNSA. CDR3 bases: TGTGCCAGCAGCTTAGGGGGACAGGGATGGACCGGGGAGCTGTTTTTT. This codes for CASSLGGQGWTGELFF. Filled out from reference TRBV7-2 and TRBJ2-2, the complete variable domain reads GAGVSQSPSNKVTEKGKDVELRCDPISGHTALYWYRQSLGQGLEFLIYFQGNSAPDKSGLPSDRFSAERTGGSVSTLTIQRTQQEDSAVYLCASSLGGQGWTGELFFGEGSRLTVL.

The CDR3 bases are TGTGCCAGCAGTCGGGGAGGCGGGGAGCTGTTTTTT. Translation: CASSRGGGELFF. The rearrangement uses TRBV27 and TRBJ2-2; TRBD2 is a possible D gene (6 bases). CDR1 is MNHEY, CDR2 SMNVEV, per germline (reference sequence). The CDR3 totals 12 residues. Trimming removed 5 bases at V and 7 bases at J, with 8 bases between.

The chain employs TRBV30 and TRBJ2-3, with D tentatively TRBD1 or TRBD2 (7 bases each). The V end was cut by 4 bases, the J end by 3 bases, with 20 bases between. This CDR3 region has 16 residues. The germline gives CDR1 GTSNPN, CDR2 SVGIG (reference sequence). CDR3 bases: TGTGCCTGGATGAGGGGGCGGGAGTCTCGTACAGATACGCAGTATTTT. Its protein product is CAWMRGRESRTDTQYF.

To note about this clone: At one end, the junction sequence differs from germline, possibly due to a read error. The J gene is TRBJ2-1, the V gene TRBV7-7; 9 positions agree with TRBD2. Germline-derived CDR1 and CDR2 are SSHAT and FNYEAQ (reference sequence). The CDR3 contains 15 residues. The CDR3 DNA sequence: TGTGCTAGCAGCTTTGGCGGGGGGGGTGTGAATGAGCAGTTCTTC. This gives the protein CASSFGGGGVNEQFF.

This clone was counted a few times. V is TRBV4-3 and J is TRBJ1-1; D not certain. This CDR3 contains 13 residues. V lost 4 bases and J 8 bases, leaving 14 bases between the germline ends. Germline V gene lookup returns CDR1 LGHNA and CDR2 YSLEER. This CDR3 is CASSPNGEREAFF. The CDR3 nucleotides are TGCGCCAGCAGCCCCAACGGGGAAAGGGAAGCTTTCTTT.

The chain combines TRBV5-5 with TRBJ1-2; D not certain. This CDR3 has 14 amino acids. V was clipped by 4 bases and J by 0 bases, with 10 bases between them. Germline V gives CDR1 SGHKS, CDR2 YYEKEE (reference sequence). The CDR3 DNA reads TGTGCCAGCAGCCCGGGTGCGACTAACTATGGCTACACCTTC. Amino acids: CASSPGATNYGYTF. Together with reference TRBV5-5 and TRBJ1-2, the CDR3 gives the full variable domain: DAGVTQSPTHLIKTRGQQVTLRCSPISGHKSVSWYQQVLGQGPQFIFQYYEKEERGRGNFPDRFSARQFPNYSSELNVNALLLGDSALYLCASSPGATNYGYTFGSGTRLTVV.